This T cell receptor (beta chain) emerged from a study of identical twins. General study findings and limits: There was more out-of-frame TCR alpha sharing in monozygotic twins than models estimated.

This clonotype appeared a few times. Its cognate antigen is unknown. TCRdb analysed the 5' RACE reads with MiXCR anew, one entry per CDR3 protein. The table lists fewer than 650,000 distinct CDR3 sequences, about 7.1% of them singletons. Germline assignment: CDR1 SGHRS and CDR2 YFSETQ. V lost 1 base to trimming and J lost 9 bases, with 11 bases between them. There are 13 residues in the CDR3. The same sample was also used in a study of yellow fever vaccine responses in identical twins.

V and J are TRBV5-1 and TRBJ2-1; D not resolved. The receptor's source is a woman aged 18-29 years in good health. The source material was PBMCs. The CDR3 spells CASSLSTVPEQFF. The DNA for the CDR3 is TGCGCCAGCAGCTTGTCTACAGTACCTGAGCAGTTCTTC.